The 18 T cell receptor beta chains presented below share a single source sample, sequenced in a study of human thymus T cells. Generated by immunoSEQ multiplex PCR, the TCRdb table keeps only in-frame clones and is missing some. The sample consists of about 60,000 clones, 85% to 95% of them appearing once. Sequencing was carried out using blood. The receptors were sampled from a boy less than two years old with a congenital heart defect but otherwise immunologically healthy.

The chain is built from TRBV4-1 and TRBJ1-1; 7 bases are shared with TRBD1. The CDR3 contains 15 residues. V gave up 4 bases and J gave up 5 bases; unmatched junction bases: 10. CDR1 is MGHRA, CDR2 YSYEKL, per germline. CDR3 sequence: CASSPLTGRGTEAFF. The CDR3, as DNA: TGCGCCAGCAGCCCCCTGACAGGGAGGGGGACTGAAGCTTTCTTT.

The chain employs TRBV5-1 and TRBJ1-1; possible D gene TRBD1, 6 bases. This CDR3 contains 15 residues. Trimming took 5 bases from V and 0 from J, leaving 14 bases between them. CDR1 and CDR2 from the germline V gene are SGHRS and YFSETQ. CDR3 sequence (DNA): TGCGCCAGCAGGGAACTGACAGGTCTGAACACTGAAGCTTTCTTT. Protein product: CASRELTGLNTEAFF.

The V and J genes are TRBV9 and TRBJ1-2; no clear D. V was trimmed by 7 bases and J by 2 bases, leaving 12 bases between them. Germline V gene lookup returns CDR1 SGDLS and CDR2 YYNGEE. This CDR3 has 13 residues. CDR3 in amino acids: CASAVYGNYGYTF. The DNA of the CDR3 is TGTGCCAGCGCTGTCTACGGGAACTATGGCTACACCTTC.

The J gene is TRBJ1-2, the V gene TRBV19; D gene uncertain. CDR1 and CDR2 from the germline V gene are LNHDA and SQIVND (reference sequence). Trimming left V 7 bases short and J 4 bases short, with 16 bases between. This CDR3 is built from 14 residues. CDR3 residues: CASTLDYPTYGYTF. In DNA, the CDR3 is TGTGCCAGTACCCTGGATTATCCGACCTATGGCTACACCTTC.

This clone was seen just once. The rearrangement joins TRBV19 to TRBJ1-1; D perhaps matches TRBD1 (5 bases). The ends were cut back, 3 bases at V and 2 bases at J, with 16 bases in the middle. The germline gives CDR1 LNHDA, CDR2 SQIVND (reference sequence). The CDR3 has 16 residues. CDR3 in DNA: TGTGCCAGTAGTATCCAAACAGTAGGGGCCAACACTGAAGCTTTCTTT. Its protein is CASSIQTVGANTEAFF.

The genes are TRBV7-2 and TRBJ2-3, with 10 nucleotides matching TRBD2. This CDR3 region has 16 residues. Germline V gene data show CDR1 as SGHTA and CDR2 as FQGNSA. V shed 1 base and J 0 bases; nucleotides not matched to a gene: 1. CDR3 amino acids: CASSLDSGGSTDTQYF. In nucleotides, the CDR3 is TGTGCCAGCAGCTTAGATAGCGGGGGGAGCACAGATACGCAGTATTTT.

This chain connects TRBV4-3 to TRBJ2-7; a possible D gene is TRBD1 (6 bases). Germline V gene lookup returns CDR1 LGHNA and CDR2 YSLEER. The CDR3 runs 16 residues. Trimming removed 0 bases from V and 3 bases from J, with 15 bases in between. The DNA for the CDR3 is TGCGCCAGCAGCCAAGACCGACAGGACCTCCTCTACGAGCAGTACTTC. Encoded protein: CASSQDRQDLLYEQYF.

The CDR3 DNA is TGTGCCAGCAGTTCCGGACAGGGGCGAAGGAACACTGAAGCTTTCTTT. Its translation: CASSSGQGRRNTEAFF. The chain carries TRBV6-5 and TRBJ1-1; 9 nucleotides align to TRBD1. Germline V CDR1 and CDR2: MNHEY, SVGAGI. The J segment lost 1 base and the V segment lost 4 bases, leaving 7 bases of the junction unmatched. The CDR3 extends over 16 amino acids.

Ten or more counts support this clone. Other DNA sequences in the sample encode the same CDR3. This chain connects TRBV9 to TRBJ2-1; 14 bases fit TRBD2. The ends lost 4 bases at V and 6 bases at J; junction bases unmatched: 3. This CDR3 has 15 residues. Germline-derived CDR1 and CDR2 are SGDLS and YYNGEE. The CDR3 DNA is TGTGCCAGCAGCATTGGACTAGCGGGGGGCAATGAGCAGTTCTTC. Its protein product is CASSIGLAGGNEQFF.

The rearrangement uses TRBV7-2 and TRBJ2-3; 13 bases are a match to TRBD2. V dropped 5 bases and J dropped 6; count of bases not matched to a gene: 5. The CDR3 is 15 residues long. Germline V gene sequence: CDR1 SGHTA, CDR2 FQGNSA. This CDR3 is CASSPTSGRADTQYF. Here the CDR3 DNA reads TGTGCCAGCAGCCCAACTAGCGGGAGGGCTGATACGCAGTATTTT.

The CDR3 protein is CAISAARENGEQYF. The CDR3 DNA is TGTGCCATCAGTGCGGCCCGGGAAAATGGGGAGCAGTACTTC. The chain carries TRBV10-3 and TRBJ2-7; the D gene is possibly TRBD2 (5 bases). Trimming pared 4 bases from V and 7 bases from J, leaving 17 bases between. The CDR3 totals 14 residues. Germline V gives CDR1 ENHRY, CDR2 SYGVKD.

The chain couples TRBV27 to TRBJ1-2; 7 positions match TRBD1. The CDR3 sequence is 14 residues long. Germline lookup yields CDR1 MNHEY and CDR2 SMNVEV (reference sequence). Trimming took 6 bases from V and 1 from J; bases not matched to a gene: 5. CDR3 region: CASSRGGGNYGYTF. CDR3 coding DNA: TGTGCCAGCAGCAGGGGGGGCGGTAACTATGGCTACACCTTC.

J is TRBJ1-1 and V is TRBV5-4; TRBD1 is a possible D gene (5 bases). CDR3 length equals 12 residues. Trimming pared 2 bases from V and 4 bases from J, leaving 6 bases between. Looked up from germline, CDR1 is SGHNT and CDR2 is YYREEE (reference sequence). CDR3 in amino acids: CASSFDSTEAFF. DNA of the CDR3: TGTGCCAGCAGCTTCGACAGCACTGAAGCTTTCTTT.

The chain is built from TRBV6-6 and TRBJ2-7, with 10 bases identical to TRBD1. Germline V gene lookup returns CDR1 MNHNY and CDR2 SVGAGI (reference sequence). This CDR3 contains 13 residues. The trim removed 10 bases at V and 2 bases at J, leaving 5 bases unmatched. CDR3 protein: CATMTGGAYEQYF. The CDR3 DNA reads as TGTGCCACCATGACAGGGGGCGCCTACGAGCAGTACTTC.

The rearrangement links TRBV21-1 to TRBJ2-7; TRBD2 is taken as the D call from the table, unchecked against the DNA. TRBV21-1 is an annotated pseudogene. The CDR3 loop spans 10 amino acids. CDR3 DNA sequence: TGTGCCAGCACCGAGCGGCAGCAGTACTTC. This codes for CASTERQQYF.

The V call is TRBV10-2, the J call TRBJ2-5, with 7 bases identical to TRBD1. The CDR3 is 14 residues long. Germline lookup yields CDR1 WSHSY and CDR2 SAAADI. The trim removed 5 bases at V and 4 bases at J, leaving 7 bases unmatched. The CDR3 nucleotides read TGCGCCAGCAGTCCACAGGGGCTGGGAGAGACCCAGTACTTC. It specifies CASSPQGLGETQYF.

The CDR3 reads CASSQDNTGLYGYTF. CDR3 nucleotides: TGCGCCAGCAGCCAAGATAATACAGGCCTCTATGGCTACACCTTC. This chain uses TRBV4-1 with TRBJ1-2; tentative D call: TRBD1 (5 bases). The CDR3 is made up of 15 amino acids. The germline V and J ends were trimmed by 0 bases and 4 bases, with 12 bases remaining between them. Germline CDR1 and CDR2: MGHRA and YSYEKL.

The chain carries TRBV20-1 and TRBJ2-7, with a weak D call TRBD2 (5 bases). Germline V gene data show CDR1 as DFQATT and CDR2 as SNEGSKA (reference sequence). The CDR3 loop spans 11 amino acids. The V and J ends lost 3 bases and 4 bases respectively, with 7 bases between them. The CDR3 DNA is TGCAGTGCTAGGGAGGAATACGAGCAGTACTTC. This sequence encodes CSAREEYEQYF.